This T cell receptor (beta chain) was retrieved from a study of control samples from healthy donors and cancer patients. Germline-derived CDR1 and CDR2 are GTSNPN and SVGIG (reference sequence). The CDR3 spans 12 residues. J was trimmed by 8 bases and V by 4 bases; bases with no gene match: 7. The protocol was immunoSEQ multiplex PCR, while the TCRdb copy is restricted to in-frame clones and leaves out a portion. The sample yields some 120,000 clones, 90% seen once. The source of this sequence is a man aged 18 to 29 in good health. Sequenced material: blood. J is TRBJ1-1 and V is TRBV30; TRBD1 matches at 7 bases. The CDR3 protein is CAWKGGPPEAFF. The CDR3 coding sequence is TGTGCCTGGAAAGGGGGCCCTCCCGAAGCTTTCTTT.